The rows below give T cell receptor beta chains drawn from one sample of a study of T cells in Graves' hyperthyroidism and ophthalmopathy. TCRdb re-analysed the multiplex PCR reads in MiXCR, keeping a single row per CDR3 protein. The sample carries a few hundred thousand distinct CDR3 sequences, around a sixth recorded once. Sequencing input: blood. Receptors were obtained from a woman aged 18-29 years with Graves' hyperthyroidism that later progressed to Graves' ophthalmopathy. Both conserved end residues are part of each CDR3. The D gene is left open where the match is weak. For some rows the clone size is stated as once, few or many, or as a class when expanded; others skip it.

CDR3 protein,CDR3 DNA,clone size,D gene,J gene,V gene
CASSQGGTSGSTDTQYF,TGTGCCAGCAGCCAAGGGGGGACTAGCGGGAGTACAGATACGCAGTATTTT,.,TRBD2,TRBJ2-3,TRBV4-2
CASSEAQTGTKLFF,TGTGCCAGCAGTGAAGCCCAGACAGGGACTAAACTGTTTTTT,.,TRBD1,TRBJ1-4,TRBV6-1
CASSHGPNRGDTQYF,TGTGCTAGCAGCCACGGACCCAACCGAGGCGATACGCAGTATTTT,few,.,TRBJ2-3,TRBV7-7
CASSLNPGSGSPLHF,TGTGCCAGCAGCTTAAACCCAGGTTCGGGTTCACCCCTCCACTTT,few,.,TRBJ1-6,TRBV7-3
CAISESAAHYGYTF,TGTGCCATCAGTGAGAGCGCAGCTCACTATGGCTACACCTTC,.,.,TRBJ1-2,TRBV10-3
CASSPDLSENTEAFF,TGCGCCAGCAGCCCCGATCTGTCAGAGAACACTGAAGCTTTCTTT,.,.,TRBJ1-1,TRBV5-1
CASSQDFYERLKNIQYF,TGCGCCAGCAGCCAAGATTTTTACGAGAGACTCAAAAACATTCAGTACTTC,few,.,TRBJ2-4,TRBV4-3
CASRGTYRGTDTQYF,TGTGCCAGCAGGGGGACGTACAGGGGCACAGATACGCAGTATTTT,many,.,TRBJ2-3,TRBV2
CASSLWLAGNYNEQFF,TGTGCCAGCAGTTTATGGCTAGCGGGAAACTACAATGAGCAGTTCTTC,.,TRBD2,TRBJ2-1,TRBV12-3/TRBV12-4
CASSYGGLQPQHF,TGTGCCAGCAGTTACGGGGGACTACAGCCCCAGCATTTT,many,.,TRBJ1-5,TRBV6-5
CSARQSTEAFF,TGCAGCGCGCGACAGTCCACTGAAGCTTTCTTT,many,.,TRBJ1-1,TRBV29-1
CASSLGINYEQYF,TGCGCCAGCAGCTTGGGGATTAACTACGAGCAGTACTTC,.,.,TRBJ2-7,TRBV5-1
CASSLYRQGGRYEQYF,TGCGCCAGCAGCTTGTACAGACAGGGTGGGCGCTACGAGCAGTACTTC,few,TRBD1,TRBJ2-7,TRBV5-1
CASSGQGALQETQYF,TGTGCCAGCAGCGGACAGGGGGCACTGCAAGAGACCCAGTACTTC,.,TRBD1,TRBJ2-5,TRBV6-1
CSVVSSDGSGTTGELFF,TGCAGCGTAGTCTCATCCGACGGCTCGGGGACTACCGGGGAGCTGTTTTTT,.,.,TRBJ2-2,TRBV29-1
CASSQVSRDTQYF,TGCGCCAGCAGCCAAGTGTCACGCGATACGCAGTATTTT,many,.,TRBJ2-3,TRBV4-3
CASTRQAPNEKLFF,TGTGCCAGCACTCGACAGGCTCCTAATGAAAAACTGTTTTTT,many,.,TRBJ1-4,TRBV2
CSAVGEDRPYEQYF,TGCAGTGCCGTAGGGGAGGACAGGCCCTACGAGCAGTACTTC,few,.,TRBJ2-7,TRBV20-1
CASSLVQGARNEQFF,TGTGCCAGCAGCTTAGTACAGGGCGCTAGGAATGAGCAGTTCTTC,many,.,TRBJ2-1,TRBV7-9
CASSYQAGEQFF,TGTGCCAGCAGTTACCAAGCGGGTGAGCAGTTCTTC,.,.,TRBJ2-1,TRBV6-2/TRBV6-3
CASSRGSGGADTQYF,TGCGCCAGCAGCCGAGGTAGCGGTGGGGCAGATACGCAGTATTTT,.,.,TRBJ2-3,TRBV4-3
CASSYSGARNIQYF,TGTGCCAGCAGTTACTCAGGCGCAAGGAACATTCAGTACTTC,many,.,TRBJ2-4,TRBV6-2/TRBV6-3
CASSSLFQGDQPQHF,TGTGCCAGCAGTTCACTGTTCCAGGGGGATCAGCCCCAGCATTTT,.,TRBD1,TRBJ1-5,TRBV6-1
CASSSSGNEQFF,TGTGCCAGCAGCTCATCAGGCAATGAGCAGTTCTTC,many,.,TRBJ2-1,TRBV11-2
CSARDPEGYEQYF,TGCAGTGCTAGAGATCCCGAAGGCTACGAGCAGTACTTC,few,.,TRBJ2-7,TRBV20-1
CSAPPASGSHGYTF,TGCAGTGCTCCGCCCGCCAGCGGGAGCCATGGCTACACCTTC,few,.,TRBJ1-2,TRBV20-1
CASSYSGGGITEAFF,TGTGCCAGCAGTTACTCCGGAGGAGGGATCACTGAAGCTTTCTTT,many,.,TRBJ1-1,TRBV6-6
CASSERESQPQHF,TGTGCCAGCAGCGAAAGAGAAAGTCAGCCCCAGCATTTT,many,.,TRBJ1-5,TRBV3-1